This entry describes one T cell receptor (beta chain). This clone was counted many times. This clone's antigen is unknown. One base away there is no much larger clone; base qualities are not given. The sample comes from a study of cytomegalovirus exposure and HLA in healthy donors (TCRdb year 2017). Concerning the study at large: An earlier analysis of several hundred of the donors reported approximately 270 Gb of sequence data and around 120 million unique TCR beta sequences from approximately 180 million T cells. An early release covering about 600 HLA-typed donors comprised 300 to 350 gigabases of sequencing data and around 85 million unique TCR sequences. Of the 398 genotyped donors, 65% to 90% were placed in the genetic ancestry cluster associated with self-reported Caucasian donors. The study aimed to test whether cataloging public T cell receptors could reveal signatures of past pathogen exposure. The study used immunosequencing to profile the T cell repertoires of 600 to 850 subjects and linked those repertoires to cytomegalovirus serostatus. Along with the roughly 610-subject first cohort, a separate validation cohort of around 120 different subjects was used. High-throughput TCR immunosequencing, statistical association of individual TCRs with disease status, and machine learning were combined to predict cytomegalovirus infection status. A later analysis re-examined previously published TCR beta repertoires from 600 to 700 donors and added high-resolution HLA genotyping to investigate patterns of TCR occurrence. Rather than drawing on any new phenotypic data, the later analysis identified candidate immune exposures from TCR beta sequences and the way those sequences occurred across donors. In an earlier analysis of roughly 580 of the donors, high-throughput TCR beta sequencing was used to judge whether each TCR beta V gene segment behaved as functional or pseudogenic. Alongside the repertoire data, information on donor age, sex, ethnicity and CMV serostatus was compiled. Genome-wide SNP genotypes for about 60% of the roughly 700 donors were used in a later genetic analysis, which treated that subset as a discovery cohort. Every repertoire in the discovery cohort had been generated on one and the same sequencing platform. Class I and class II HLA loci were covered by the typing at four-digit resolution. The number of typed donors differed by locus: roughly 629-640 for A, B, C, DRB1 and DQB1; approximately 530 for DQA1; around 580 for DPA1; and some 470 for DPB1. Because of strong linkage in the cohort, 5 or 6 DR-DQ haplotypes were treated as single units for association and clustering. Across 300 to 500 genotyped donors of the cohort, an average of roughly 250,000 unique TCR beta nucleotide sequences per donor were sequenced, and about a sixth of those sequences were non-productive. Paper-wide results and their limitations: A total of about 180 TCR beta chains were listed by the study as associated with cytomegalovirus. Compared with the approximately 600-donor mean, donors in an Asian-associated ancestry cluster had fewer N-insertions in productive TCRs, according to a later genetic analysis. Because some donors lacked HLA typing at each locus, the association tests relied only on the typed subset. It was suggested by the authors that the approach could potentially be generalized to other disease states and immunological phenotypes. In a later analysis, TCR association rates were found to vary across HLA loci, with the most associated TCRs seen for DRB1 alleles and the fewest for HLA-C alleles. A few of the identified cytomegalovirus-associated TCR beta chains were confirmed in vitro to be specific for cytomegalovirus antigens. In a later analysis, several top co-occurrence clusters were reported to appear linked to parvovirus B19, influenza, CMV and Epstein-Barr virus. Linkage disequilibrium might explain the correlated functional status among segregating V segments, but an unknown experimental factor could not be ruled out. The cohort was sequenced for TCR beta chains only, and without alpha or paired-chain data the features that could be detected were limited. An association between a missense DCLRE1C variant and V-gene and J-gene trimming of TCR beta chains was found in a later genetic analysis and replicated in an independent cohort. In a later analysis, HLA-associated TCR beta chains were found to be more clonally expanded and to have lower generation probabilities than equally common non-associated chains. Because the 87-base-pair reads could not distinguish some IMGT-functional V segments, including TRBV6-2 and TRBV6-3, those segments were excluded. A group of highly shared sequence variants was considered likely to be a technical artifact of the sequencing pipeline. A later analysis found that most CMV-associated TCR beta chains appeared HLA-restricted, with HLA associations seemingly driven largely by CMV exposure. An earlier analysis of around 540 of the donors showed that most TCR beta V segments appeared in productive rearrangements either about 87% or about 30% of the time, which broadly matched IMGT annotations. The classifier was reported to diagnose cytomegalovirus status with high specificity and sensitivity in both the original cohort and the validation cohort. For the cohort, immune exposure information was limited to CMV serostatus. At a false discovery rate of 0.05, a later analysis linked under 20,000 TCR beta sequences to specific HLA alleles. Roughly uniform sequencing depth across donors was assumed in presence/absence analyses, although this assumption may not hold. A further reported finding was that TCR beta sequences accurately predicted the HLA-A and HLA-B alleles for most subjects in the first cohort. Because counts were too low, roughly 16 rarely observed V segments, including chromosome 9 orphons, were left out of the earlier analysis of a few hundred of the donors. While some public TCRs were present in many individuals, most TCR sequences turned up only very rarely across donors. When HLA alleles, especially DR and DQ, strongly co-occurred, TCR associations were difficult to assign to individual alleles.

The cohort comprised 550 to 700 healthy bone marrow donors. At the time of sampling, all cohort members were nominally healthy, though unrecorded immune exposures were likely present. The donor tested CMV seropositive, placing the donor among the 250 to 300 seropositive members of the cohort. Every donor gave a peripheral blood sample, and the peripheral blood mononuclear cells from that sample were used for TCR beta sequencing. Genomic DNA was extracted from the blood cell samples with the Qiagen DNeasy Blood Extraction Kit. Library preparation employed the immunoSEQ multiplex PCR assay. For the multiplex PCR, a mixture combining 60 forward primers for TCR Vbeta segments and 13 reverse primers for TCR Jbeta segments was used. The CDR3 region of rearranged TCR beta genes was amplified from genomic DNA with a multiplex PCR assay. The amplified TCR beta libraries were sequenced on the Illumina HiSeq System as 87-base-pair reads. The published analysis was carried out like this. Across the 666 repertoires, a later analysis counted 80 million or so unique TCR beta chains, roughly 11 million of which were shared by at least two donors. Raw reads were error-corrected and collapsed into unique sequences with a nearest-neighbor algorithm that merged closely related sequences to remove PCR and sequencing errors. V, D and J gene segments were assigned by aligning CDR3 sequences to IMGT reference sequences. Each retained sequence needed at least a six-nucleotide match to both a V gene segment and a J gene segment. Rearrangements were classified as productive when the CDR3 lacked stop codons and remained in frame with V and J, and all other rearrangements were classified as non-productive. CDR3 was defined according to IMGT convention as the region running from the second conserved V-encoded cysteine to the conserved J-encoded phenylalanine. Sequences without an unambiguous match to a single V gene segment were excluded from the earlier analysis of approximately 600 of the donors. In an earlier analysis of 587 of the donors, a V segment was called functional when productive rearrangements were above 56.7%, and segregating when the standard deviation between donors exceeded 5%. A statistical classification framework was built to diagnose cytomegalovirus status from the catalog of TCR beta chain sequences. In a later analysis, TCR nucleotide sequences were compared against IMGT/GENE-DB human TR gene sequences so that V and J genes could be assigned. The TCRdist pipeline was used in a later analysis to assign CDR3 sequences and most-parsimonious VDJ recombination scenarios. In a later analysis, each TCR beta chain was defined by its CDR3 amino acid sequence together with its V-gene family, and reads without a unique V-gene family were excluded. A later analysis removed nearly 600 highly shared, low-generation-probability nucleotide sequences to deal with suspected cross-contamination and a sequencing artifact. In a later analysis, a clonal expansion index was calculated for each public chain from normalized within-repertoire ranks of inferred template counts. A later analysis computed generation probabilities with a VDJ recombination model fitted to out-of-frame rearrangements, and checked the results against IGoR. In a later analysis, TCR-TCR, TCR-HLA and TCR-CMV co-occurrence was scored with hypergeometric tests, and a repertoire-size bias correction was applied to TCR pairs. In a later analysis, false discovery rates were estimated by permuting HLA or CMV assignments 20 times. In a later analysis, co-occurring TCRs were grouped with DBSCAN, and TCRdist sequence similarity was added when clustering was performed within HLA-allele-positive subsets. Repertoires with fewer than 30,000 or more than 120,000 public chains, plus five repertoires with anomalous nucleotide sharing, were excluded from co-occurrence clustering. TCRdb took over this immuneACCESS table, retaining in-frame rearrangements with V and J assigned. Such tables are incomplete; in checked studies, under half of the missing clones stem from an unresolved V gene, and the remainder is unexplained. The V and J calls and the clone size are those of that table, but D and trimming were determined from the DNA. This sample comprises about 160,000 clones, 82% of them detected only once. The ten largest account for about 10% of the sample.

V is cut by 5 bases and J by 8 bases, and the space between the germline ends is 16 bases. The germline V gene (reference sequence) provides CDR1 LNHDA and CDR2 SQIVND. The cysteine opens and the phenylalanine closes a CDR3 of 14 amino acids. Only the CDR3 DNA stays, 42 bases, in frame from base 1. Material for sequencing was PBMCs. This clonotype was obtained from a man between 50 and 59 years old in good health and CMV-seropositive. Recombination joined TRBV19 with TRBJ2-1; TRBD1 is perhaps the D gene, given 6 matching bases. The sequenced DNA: TGTGCCAGTAGTTTGGACAGCCCTTCCGATGAGCAGTTCTTC. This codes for CASSLDSPSDEQFF.